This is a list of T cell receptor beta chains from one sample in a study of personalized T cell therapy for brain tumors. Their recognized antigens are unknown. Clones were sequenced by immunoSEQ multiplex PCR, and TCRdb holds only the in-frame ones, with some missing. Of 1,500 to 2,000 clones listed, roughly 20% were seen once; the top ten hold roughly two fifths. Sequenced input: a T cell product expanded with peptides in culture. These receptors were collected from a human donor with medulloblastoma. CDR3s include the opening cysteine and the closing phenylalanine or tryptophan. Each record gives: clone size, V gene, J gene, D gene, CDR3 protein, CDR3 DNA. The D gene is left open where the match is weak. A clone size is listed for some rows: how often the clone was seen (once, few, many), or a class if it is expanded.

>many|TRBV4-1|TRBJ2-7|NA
CASRHALSSYEQYF
TGCGCCAGCAGGCACGCTCTGAGCTCCTACGAGCAGTACTTC
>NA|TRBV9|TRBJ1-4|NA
CASNPGGGATNEKLFF
TGTGCCAGTAACCCAGGCGGGGGTGCAACTAATGAAAAACTGTTTTTT
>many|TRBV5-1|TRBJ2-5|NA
CASSFSGIQETQYF
TGCGCCAGCAGCTTTTCAGGGATCCAAGAGACCCAGTACTTC
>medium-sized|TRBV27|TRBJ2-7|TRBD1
CASSPWTGGGEQYF
TGTGCCAGCAGTCCATGGACAGGGGGGGGCGAGCAGTACTTC
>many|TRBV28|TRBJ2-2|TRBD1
CASSSPRTDRGQRGTGELFF
TGTGCCAGCAGTTCCCCCCGAACGGACAGGGGGCAACGGGGCACCGGGGAGCTGTTTTTT
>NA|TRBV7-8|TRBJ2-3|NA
CASRLTDHTQYF
TGTGCCAGCAGATTGACAGACCATACGCAGTATTTT
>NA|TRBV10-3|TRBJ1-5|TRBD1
CAISDPSGQTNQSQHF
TGTGCCATCAGTGATCCCTCGGGACAGACCAATCAGTCCCAGCATTTT
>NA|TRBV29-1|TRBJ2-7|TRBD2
CRVDGGGGADYEQYF
TGCCGCGTTGACGGGGGGGGCGGGGCCGACTACGAGCAGTACTTC
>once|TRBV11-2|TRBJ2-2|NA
CVSTDPQPLKELFF
TGTGTCAGCACAGACCCGCAGCCCCTCAAGGAGCTGTTTTTT
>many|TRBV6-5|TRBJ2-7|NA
CASTCLRYEQYF
TGTGCCAGCACCTGTCTCCGCTACGAGCAGTACTTC
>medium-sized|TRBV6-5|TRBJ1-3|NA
CASSFGVGNTIYF
TGTGCCAGCAGTTTTGGTGTAGGAAACACCATATATTTT
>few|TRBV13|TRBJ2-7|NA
CASSPRALRRRPRHYEQYF
TGTGCCAGCAGCCCCCGGGCCTTACGGCGGCGGCCACGTCACTACGAGCAGTACTTC
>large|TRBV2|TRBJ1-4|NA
CASSDAATANEKLFF
TGTGCCAGCAGTGACGCGGCAACAGCTAATGAAAAACTGTTTTTT
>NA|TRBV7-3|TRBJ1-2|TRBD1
CASSAGQGYGYTF
TGTGCCAGCAGCGCGGGACAGGGGTACGGCTACACCTTC
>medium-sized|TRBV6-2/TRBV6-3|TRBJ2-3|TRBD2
CASSYGLAGGPSTDTQYF
TGTGCCAGCAGTTACGGACTAGCGGGGGGGCCTAGCACAGATACGCAGTATTTT
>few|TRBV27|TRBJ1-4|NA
CASSSYREGGEKLFF
TGTGCCAGCAGTTCGTACAGGGAGGGCGGAGAAAAACTGTTTTTT
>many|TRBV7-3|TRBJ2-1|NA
CASSFWGESNEQFF
TGTGCCAGCAGCTTCTGGGGAGAATCCAATGAGCAGTTCTTC
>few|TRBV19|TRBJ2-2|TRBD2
CASTQRASGTREKELFF
TGTGCCAGTACCCAGCGGGCTAGCGGTACTCGGGAGAAGGAGCTGTTTTTT